This T cell receptor (beta chain) was obtained from a study of post-analysis software for immune sequencing data (dated by TCRdb to the mid-2010s). With respect to the entire study: The recorded disease courses included relapsing-remitting, secondary progressive and progressive-relapsing multiple sclerosis, and some patients had no subtype annotation. A subset of samples was prepared in parallel using single-end sample barcoding, then pooled and co-amplified after Illumina adapter ligation. The patient repertoires were set against ten to eleven previously published healthy control repertoires from donors whose ages ranged from about 6 to 26 years.

To demonstrate the VDJtools post-analysis software, the study profiled TCR beta repertoires from the peripheral blood of 10 to 15 young patients with multiple sclerosis. The multiple sclerosis patients were children and adolescents ranging in age from roughly 6 to 15 years. Broader findings and caveats from the paper: Four or five TRBV segments, including TRBV5-6, TRBV5-1 and TRBV20-1, were significantly more frequent in patients than controls. The control group was slightly older than the multiple sclerosis patient group. Significantly lower normalized Chao1 diversity was found in multiple sclerosis patients than in controls, suggesting substantial peripheral T-cell clonal expansion. Direct clustering with F measure revealed strong co-clustering of samples prepared in the same batch, which led to a batch-effect correction.

Worth noting for this clonotype: Its recognized antigen is unknown. No base-level quality is on record; no much larger clone is a single base apart.

From its cysteine to its phenylalanine, the CDR3 spans 16 amino acids. CDR3 DNA only is kept here, 48 bases in frame from base 1. Trimming costs V 5 bases and J 0 bases, and their ends lie 16 bases apart. Taken from the germline V gene (reference sequence), the CDR1 and CDR2 loops are LGHDT and YNNKEL. Library generation was performed with PCR. The sample was run on an Illumina HiSeq 2500. To reduce PCR and sequencing biases, unique molecular identifiers were incorporated into the TCR beta cDNA libraries. Per 1 to 10 million input T cells, some 500,000 cDNA molecules were obtained, such that each molecule approximated one T cell. The patient libraries were prepared and sequenced using the same protocol as the earlier healthy control dataset. Samples belonging to the same batch were prepared together, multiplexed and sequenced on a shared HiSeq lane. The source study handled its data this way. MIGEC handled the raw barcoded reads, throwing out single-read molecular identifier groups before consensus assembly and CDR3 extraction. VDJtools was used for post-analysis of the clonotype tables, and diversity was normalized by down-sampling every dataset to the size of the smallest sample. Repertoire overlap clustering matched CDR3 amino acid but not nucleotide sequences to correct batch-related cross-sample contamination. The public reads were reprocessed in TCRdb via fastp at Q25 and MiXCR, keeping in-frame beta chains. Duplicate CDR3 protein sequences are folded into a single record with the most common DNA and genes. TCRdb's processing, not the authors' own work, is the source of the V and J calls. The sample data list more than 500,000 distinct CDR3 sequences, and approximately 31% of these were observed just once. The ten largest clones capture approximately 6% of the sample.

The specimen was blood. The origin of this receptor is a girl aged 2 to 17 with multiple sclerosis. The rearranged chain carries TRBV3-1 and TRBJ1-1; the D segment could be TRBD1, given 5 matching bases. The CDR3 sequence is CASSSRRGPMNTEAFF. In nucleotides, the sequence is TGTGCCAGCAGCTCTCGAAGGGGCCCGATGAACACTGAAGCTTTCTTT.